Shown below are 31 T cell receptor beta chains from a single sample sequenced in a study of long-term antiretroviral therapy in people with HIV. Researchers report immunoSEQ v3.0 was run at survey level. Profiling relied on immunoSEQ multiplex PCR, and the TCRdb table lists in-frame clones only, not all of them. The sample consists of some 12,000 clones, about four fifths of them appearing once. Sample: unsorted PBMCs, taken about 7.9 years after starting antiretroviral therapy. All receptors derive from a man aged 45-65 years with HIV.

The V gene is TRBV29-1, the J gene TRBJ1-6; TRBD1 agrees at 11 bases. Looked up from germline, CDR1 is SQVTM and CDR2 is ANQGSEA. V trimming: 6 bases; J trimming: 5 bases; junction bases outside the gene matches: 3. The CDR3 has 14 amino acids. Written as DNA, the CDR3 is TGCAGCGTCCGGGGACAGGGGGATAATTCACCCCTCCACTTT. Translating it yields CSVRGQGDNSPLHF.

The chain uses TRBV7-9 and TRBJ1-3; possibly TRBD1 for D (6 bases). V was shortened by 5 bases and J by 0 bases, with 17 bases between the two germline ends. Germline V gene data show CDR1 as SEHNR and CDR2 as FQNEAQ (reference sequence). There are 17 residues in the CDR3. The CDR3 loop is CASSPPGASSSGNTIYF. CDR3 nucleotide sequence: TGTGCCAGCAGCCCCCCGGGGGCATCGAGCTCTGGAAACACCATATATTTT.

V usage is TRBV6-1 and J usage is TRBJ2-7; the match to TRBD1 covers 8 bases. Trimming cost V 3 bases and J 0 bases; bases outside gene matches: 1. Germline CDR1 and CDR2: MNHNS and SASEGT. The CDR3 has 14 residues. The DNA for the CDR3 is TGTGCCAGCAGTGACGGACAGGGCTCCTACGAGCAGTACTTC. Encoded protein: CASSDGQGSYEQYF.

The chain couples TRBV6-1 to TRBJ1-3; D is ambiguous. The CDR3 spans 14 residues. Germline values: CDR1 MNHNS, CDR2 SASEGT. V was shortened by 4 bases and J by 0 bases, with 7 bases between the two germline ends. The CDR3 sequence: CASSVAASGNTIYF. The CDR3 nucleotides are TGTGCCAGCAGTGTAGCAGCCTCTGGAAACACCATATATTTT.

The V gene is TRBV9, the J gene TRBJ1-5; 9 bases map to TRBD1. There are 15 residues in the CDR3. V dropped 4 bases and J dropped 1; count of bases not matched to a gene: 3. The germline V gene has CDR1 SGDLS and CDR2 YYNGEE. The CDR3 loop reads CASSPGQGSNQPQHF. The CDR3, as DNA: TGTGCCAGCAGCCCCGGACAGGGGAGCAATCAGCCCCAGCATTTT.

The rearrangement links TRBV9 to TRBJ2-1; D perhaps matches TRBD1 (5 bases). V gave up 0 bases and J gave up 3 bases, with 7 bases separating them. Germline V CDR1 and CDR2: SGDLS, YYNGEE. The CDR3 length is 14 residues. The DNA of the CDR3 is TGTGCCAGCAGCGTAGAAGACAGCTACAATGAGCAGTTCTTC. This encodes CASSVEDSYNEQFF.

This clone was detected only a few times. This rearrangement joins TRBV10-2 to TRBJ2-2; D perhaps matches TRBD2 (6 bases). Germline V gives CDR1 WSHSY, CDR2 SAAADI. With 3 bases removed from V and 4 bases from J, the gap between germline ends came to 9 bases. The length of the CDR3 is 14 residues. The CDR3 nucleotides read TGCGCCAGCAGTGAAAACGGGGGCACCGGGGAGCTGTTTTTT. Its protein is CASSENGGTGELFF.

The gene calls are TRBV5-6 and TRBJ1-5; weak D call: TRBD1 (5 bases). Germline V gives CDR1 SGHDT, CDR2 YYEEEE. This CDR3 spans 16 amino acids. V was pared by 4 bases and J by 3 bases, with 17 bases between. Here the CDR3 DNA reads TGTGCCAGCAGCCTAATACAGGAAATTCACAATCAGCCCCAGCATTTT. Protein: CASSLIQEIHNQPQHF.

This clone was counted between two and nine times. One junction end disagrees with the germline gene, perhaps due to a read error. This chain uses TRBV6-1 with TRBJ2-7, with D perhaps TRBD1 or TRBD2 (5 bases each). Looked up from germline, CDR1 is MNHNS and CDR2 is SASEGT. The CDR3 extends over 12 amino acids. The CDR3 bases are TGTGCCAGCAGACAAGAGGGGACCTCAGGGCACTTC. Translating it yields CASRQEGTSGHF.

The J gene is TRBJ2-1, the V gene TRBV9, with 9 bases aligning to TRBD2. This CDR3 spans 15 amino acids. The germline V gene encodes CDR1 SGDLS and CDR2 YYNGEE. Unmatched junction bases numbered 4, after V lost 3 bases and J lost 3 bases. CDR3 bases: TGTGCCAGCAGCGCCCTAGCGGGGTTCTACAATGAGCAGTTCTTC. This sequence encodes CASSALAGFYNEQFF.

As regards this clone: Germline is not matched at one junction end, which may reflect a read error. This rearrangement joins TRBV13 to TRBJ2-7, with a weak D call TRBD2 (7 bases). CDR3 length: 14 amino acids. CDR1 and CDR2 (germline): PRHDT, FYEKMQ (reference sequence). This CDR3 is CASSRWGGSNEQYF. CDR3 sequence (DNA): TGTGCCAGCAGCCGCTGGGGGGGCTCCAACGAGCAGTACTTC.

This chain joins TRBV15 and TRBJ2-1; possibly TRBD2 for D (5 bases). Trimming shortened V by 0 bases and J by 5 bases, and 17 bases separated the two germline ends. Germline V gene sequence: CDR1 LNHNV, CDR2 YYDKDF (reference sequence). CDR3 length: 17 amino acids. DNA for the CDR3: TGTGCCACCAGCAGAGATCCGTTAATAGCGCCCCACAATGAGCAGTTCTTC. Its protein product is CATSRDPLIAPHNEQFF.

This chain uses TRBV2 with TRBJ2-5, with 10 bases identical to TRBD2. The CDR3 has 14 amino acids. The germline V gene has CDR1 SNHLY and CDR2 FYNNEI. V lost 10 bases, J lost 0 bases, and 5 bases stayed unmatched. The CDR3 coding sequence is TGTGCCATGCTAGCGGGGGTTTACCAAGAGACCCAGTACTTC. Translating it yields CAMLAGVYQETQYF.

V usage is TRBV7-9 and J usage is TRBJ1-3; D call uncertain. Trimming cost V 9 bases and J 0 bases, with 6 bases left between them. This CDR3 contains 12 residues. Germline V CDR1 and CDR2: SEHNR, FQNEAQ (reference sequence). The DNA for the CDR3 is TGTGCCAGGGAGGACTCTGGAAACACCATATATTTT. Encoded protein: CAREDSGNTIYF.

This clone turned up a few times. V usage is TRBV6-1 and J usage is TRBJ2-7, with 14 positions matching TRBD2. After removal of 4 bases from V and 0 bases from J, the junction contained 5 bases not matched to a gene. Germline values: CDR1 MNHNS, CDR2 SASEGT. The CDR3 has 17 amino acids. The CDR3 region has the DNA TGTGCCAGCAGTGGGACTAGCGGGGGGCCCTTCTCCTACGAGCAGTACTTC. Protein product: CASSGTSGGPFSYEQYF.

This chain joins TRBV6-5 and TRBJ1-2, with D maybe TRBD1 (6 bases). The V gene lost 2 bases and the J gene lost 0 bases, with 10 bases spanning the gap. This CDR3 is built from 15 residues. Germline values: CDR1 MNHEY, CDR2 SVGAGI. CDR3 region: CASSYGGAANYGYTF. CDR3 bases: TGTGCCAGCAGTTACGGGGGGGCGGCTAACTATGGCTACACCTTC.

The V call is TRBV27, the J call TRBJ2-1; 12 bases agree with TRBD2. The CDR3 runs 17 residues. Germline V lookup: CDR1 MNHEY, CDR2 SMNVEV (reference sequence). After removal of 6 bases from V and 10 bases from J, the junction contained 16 bases not matched to a gene. The CDR3 loop reads CASRPGVGLAGFREQFF. CDR3 coding DNA: TGTGCCAGCAGGCCTGGGGTAGGACTAGCGGGGTTCCGGGAGCAGTTCTTC.

The gene calls are TRBV4-1 and TRBJ2-1, with D perhaps TRBD2 (7 bases). The CDR3 consists of 14 residues. With 2 bases removed from V and 8 bases from J, the gap between germline ends came to 13 bases. The germline V gene has CDR1 MGHRA and CDR2 YSYEKL. The CDR3 DNA sequence: TGCGCCAGCAGCCAAAGGGGGGGGGCCCATGAGCAGTTCTTC. Protein: CASSQRGGAHEQFF.

The chain joins TRBV6-5 to TRBJ1-5; tentatively, D is TRBD1 (5 bases). The CDR3 loop spans 15 amino acids. The germline V gene encodes CDR1 MNHEY and CDR2 SVGAGI. Trimming shortened V by 2 bases and J by 7 bases, and 15 bases separated the two germline ends. Written as DNA, the CDR3 is TGTGCCAGCAGTTACGCGGGGCCCCTGTCACAGCCCCAGCATTTT. This sequence encodes CASSYAGPLSQPQHF.

The rearrangement joins TRBV11-2 to TRBJ2-7; no reliable D call. Trimming took off 5 bases at V and 3 bases at J, with 11 bases between the two ends. This CDR3 contains 13 residues. From germline, CDR1 is SGHAT and CDR2 FQNNGV. The CDR3 DNA follows: TGTGCCAGCAGCCTCGGACCGGTCTACGAGCAGTACTTC. It encodes CASSLGPVYEQYF.

V is TRBV11-2 and J is TRBJ2-1, with 8 bases fitting TRBD2. The CDR3 is 12 amino acids. Germline values: CDR1 SGHAT, CDR2 FQNNGV. With 6 bases clipped from V and 16 bases from J, the junction kept 11 bases outside the gene matches. CDR3 region: CASSPTSAELFF. The CDR3 DNA reads as TGTGCCAGCAGTCCGACTAGCGCCGAACTTTTCTTC.

The rearrangement links TRBV9 to TRBJ2-3; D may be TRBD2 (7 bases). The CDR3 loop spans 15 amino acids. Trimming took off 3 bases at V and 4 bases at J, with 15 bases between the two ends. Germline lookup yields CDR1 SGDLS and CDR2 YYNGEE. CDR3 region: CASSGVGGPADTQYF. The CDR3 DNA reads TGTGCCAGCAGCGGGGTGGGGGGGCCCGCAGATACGCAGTATTTT.

The CDR3 bases are TGTGCCAGCAGCTCCGGGTGGGATGGCTACACCTTC. It yields the protein CASSSGWDGYTF. This chain joins TRBV7-8 and TRBJ1-2, with D uncertain. Germline CDR1 SGHVS, CDR2 FQNEAQ. The V end lost 4 bases, the J end lost 6 bases, and 9 bases lay between the germline ends. This CDR3 has 12 residues.

The rearrangement uses TRBV18 and TRBJ1-6; D may be TRBD1 (5 bases). Trimming removed 2 bases at V and 7 bases at J, with 9 bases between. CDR3 length equals 14 residues. Germline-derived CDR1 and CDR2 are KGHSH and LQKENI. As DNA, the CDR3 is TGTGCCAGCTCACCAGCGGGGGAGAATTCACCCCTCCACTTT. Residues: CASSPAGENSPLHF.

This clone was seen a single time. The V and J genes are TRBV4-1 and TRBJ2-3; 9 nucleotides match TRBD1. Germline V CDR1 and CDR2: MGHRA, YSYEKL. With 4 bases clipped from V and 1 base from J, the junction kept 6 bases outside the gene matches. The CDR3 contains 16 residues. CDR3 coding DNA: TGCGCCAGCAGCCTATTTGGACAGGGGCGCACAGATACGCAGTATTTT. Protein: CASSLFGQGRTDTQYF.

The V gene is TRBV5-4, the J gene TRBJ2-7; D perhaps matches TRBD2 (6 bases). This CDR3 is 13 amino acids long. V was shortened by 4 bases and J by 0 bases, with 8 bases between the two germline ends. The germline gives CDR1 SGHNT, CDR2 YYREEE (reference sequence). The DNA for the CDR3 is TGTGCCAGCAGCGGGGACTTCTCCTACGAGCAGTACTTC. Protein: CASSGDFSYEQYF.

The V call is TRBV19, the J call TRBJ2-7; D is perhaps TRBD2 (6 bases). CDR1 is LNHDA, CDR2 SQIVND, per germline (reference sequence). The length of the CDR3 is 14 residues. Trimming shortened V by 10 bases and J by 3 bases, and 19 bases separated the two germline ends. CDR3 DNA sequence: TGTGCCACTCAAATGACGGCGGGGATCTACGAGCAGTACTTC. It codes for CATQMTAGIYEQYF.

The chain employs TRBV16 and TRBJ1-2; D is undetermined. Germline loops: CDR1 KGHSY, CDR2 FQNENV. V gave up 5 bases and J gave up 4 bases, with 11 bases separating them. The CDR3 has 13 residues. DNA of the CDR3: TGTGCCAGCAGCGGAGATGGCTTCTATGGCTACACCTTC. Protein product: CASSGDGFYGYTF.

The chain uses TRBV11-2 and TRBJ1-3; D not resolved. The CDR3 spans 12 residues. CDR1 and CDR2 from the germline V gene are SGHAT and FQNNGV. Trimming left V 1 base short and J 12 bases short, with 10 bases between. The CDR3 DNA reads TGTGCCAGCAGCTTAGGAAAGGGCCACATATATTTT. Its protein product is CASSLGKGHIYF.

The rearrangement uses TRBV11-2 and TRBJ1-1; D is uncertain. The germline V gene encodes CDR1 SGHAT and CDR2 FQNNGV. V was shortened by 3 bases and J by 7 bases, with 12 bases between the two germline ends. CDR3 size: 13 residues. CDR3 protein: CASSLAPGVEAFF. The CDR3 DNA reads as TGTGCCAGCAGCTTGGCCCCCGGGGTTGAAGCTTTCTTT.

Sample share makes this clone large. The chain employs TRBV6-1 and TRBJ2-2; TRBD2 is a possible D gene (6 bases). V was pared by 2 bases and J by 7 bases, with 14 bases between. From germline, CDR1 is MNHNS and CDR2 SASEGT. This CDR3 comprises 15 residues. CDR3 residues: CASSETGDWGGELFF. The CDR3 DNA reads as TGTGCCAGCAGTGAAACGGGGGATTGGGGCGGGGAGCTGTTTTTT.